The source of this T cell receptor (beta chain) is a study of identical twins listed by TCRdb under 2016. Study-wide context: The study deep-sequenced TCR alpha and beta repertoires from monozygotic twins, unrelated adults of various ages and cord blood to test whether fetal clonotypes persist. Replicate twin experiments were performed at different times using different library preparation protocols to rule out contamination.

Results and caveats for the whole study, not just this receptor: The excess sharing between twins in beta out-of-frame sequences was weaker because fewer shared sequences reduced the signal-to-noise ratio. Out-of-frame TCR alpha sequences shared between twins showed an excess of low generation-probability sequences compared with coincidental sharing between unrelated individuals. Conclusions relied on cross-sectional statistical analysis, since the same donors could not be followed over many years. In monozygotic twins, recombination models systematically underestimated out-of-frame TCR alpha sharing, but the models matched the sharing seen between unrelated individuals. Zero-insertion analyses could be partly confounded by invariant T cells such as MAIT and iNKT, though diverse VJ usage argued against such confounding for most clonotypes. Abundant cord blood beta clonotypes had fewer insertions, young adult naive repertoires showed a similar but weaker trend, and memory repertoires showed no such trend.

For CDR1 and CDR2, the germline V gene lists MNHNS and SASEGT. Measured from the cysteine to the phenylalanine, the CDR3 is 12 residues long. Solely the CDR3 DNA is kept, with 36 bases framed from the first base. V loses 2 bases, J loses 7 bases, and the germline ends lie 9 bases apart. On this clonotype itself: What antigen it recognizes has not been identified. No quality values exist for individual bases; no much larger clone is one base distant.

Only healthy Caucasian donors were included. Three pairs of female monozygotic twins, all aged about 18 to 29 years, made up the twin cohort. Positive isolation kits from Invitrogen were used to isolate the CD4+ and CD8+ T cell populations. Libraries were constructed by 5' RACE. The run used an Illumina HiSeq 2000. Template switching introduced a universal primer binding site; the final cDNA contained a unique molecular identifier, enabling accurate counting of TCR cDNA molecules. Specific primers in the conserved constant-segment region were used to synthesize first-strand cDNA for the TCR alpha and beta chains. To control for contamination, every cDNA library carried two barcodes: a SMART-Mk sample barcode plus Illumina barcodes. Two successive PCR steps introduced TruSeq adapter sequences along with Illumina sample barcodes. The Illumina HiSeq platform was used with custom primers to sequence TCR alpha and beta cDNA libraries. On the study's bioinformatics: Raw reads were processed with MiGEC to extract unique molecular identifiers, and MiXCR was used to determine CDR3 positions. For each individual, recombination models were inferred using an EM algorithm with the repgenHMM and IGoR tools. The tcR package in R was used for shared clonotype analysis, with sharing normalized by the product of cloneset sizes. To study raw recombination free of thymic and clonal selection effects, out-of-frame nonproductive sequences were analyzed. TCRdb reworked the public reads: Q25 trimming with fastp, MiXCR clone assembly, productive beta chains retained. Each entry is one CDR3 protein sequence, shown with its most common DNA and genes. TCRdb, rather than the study authors, made the V and J calls. The sample table lists about 530,000 distinct CDR3 sequences, 15% of them with a count of one. The ten largest account for 0.35% to 0.45% of the sample.

The sample was also linked to a second study, of yellow fever vaccine responses in identical twins. The other study reports the following: The T cell response to vaccination in identical twins was reported by the authors to appear partly convergent and partly personalized. In the study, vaccine-responding T cell clones were precisely tracked in identical twins.

The rearranged chain carries TRBV6-1 and TRBJ2-7; tentative D gene TRBD2, with 5 bases matching. Material for sequencing was CD4+ T cells sorted from blood. This receptor was obtained from a woman aged 18-30 years in good health. The CDR3 here reads CASSESRGEQYF. The nucleotides read TGTGCCAGCAGTGAATCTCGGGGAGAGCAGTACTTC.